This T cell receptor beta chain was identified in a study of spatial heterogeneity in lung cancer. Whole-study context: Detection consistently captured more beta-chain sequences than alpha-chain sequences.

Remarks on this clonotype: Given a much more abundant clone one base away, this may be a read error.

Time point given: sample taken at primary tumor resection. Donation came from 70 or so patients with untreated early-stage non-small cell lung cancer. Whole RNA from tumor, nontumor lung or frozen PBMC was sequenced unsorted. TCRdb re-derived calls from the 5' RACE reads in MiXCR, one entry per CDR3 protein. The sample lists more than 4,500 distinct CDR3 sequences, about 4.2% occurring once. The V end lost 6 bases, the J end lost 4 bases, and 19 bases lay between the germline ends. CDR1 is WNHNN, CDR2 SYGVQD, per germline (reference sequence). The CDR3 runs to 15 residues. This rearrangement joins TRBV10-1 to TRBJ2-7, with D possibly being TRBD2 (5 bases). The TCR sequence derives from a male donor with early-stage non-small cell lung cancer. The specimen comprised normal lung tissue next to the tumor, sampled at surgery. CDR3 in DNA: TGCGCCAGCAGCGCGGTGAGGACCGGGATATACGAGCAGTACTTC. It encodes CASSAVRTGIYEQYF.